This is a list of T cell receptor beta chains from one sample in a study of T cells after yellow fever vaccination. TCRdb itself ran the 5' RACE reads through MiXCR, one entry per CDR3 protein. The data hold under 200,000 distinct CDR3 sequences, with about 11% observed a single time. This material consisted of CD8+ T cells sorted from PBMCs, taken 15 days after the yellow fever booster vaccination. The receptors shown here come from a man in his late teens or twenties who received the YFV17D yellow fever vaccine. Both conserved end residues are part of each CDR3. D genes are given only for firm matches. Where a row states a size, it is once, few, many or the class of an expanded clone; other rows omit it.

V gene: TRBV20-1
D gene: -
clone size: -
J gene: TRBJ1-2
CDR3 DNA: TGCAGTGCTAGAGAGCGGGGAACGCTCTATGGCTACACCTTC
CDR3 protein: CSARERGTLYGYTF

V gene: TRBV5-1
D gene: -
clone size: -
J gene: TRBJ2-1
CDR3 DNA: TGCGCCAGCAGCTTGGATTACCCTGGGGGTTCCTTCACGGAGGCTAGTGAGCAGTTCTTC
CDR3 protein: CASSLDYPGGSFTEASEQFF

V gene: TRBV27
D gene: -
clone size: -
J gene: TRBJ1-2
CDR3 DNA: TGTGCCAGCAGCAGTTTTAGGGGAGGGGGTCATGGCTACACCTTC
CDR3 protein: CASSSFRGGGHGYTF

V gene: TRBV29-1
D gene: -
clone size: -
J gene: TRBJ1-1
CDR3 DNA: TGCAGCGTTGTTTTTCCGGGGAAGAACACTGAAGCTTTCTTT
CDR3 protein: CSVVFPGKNTEAFF

V gene: TRBV19
D gene: -
clone size: few
J gene: TRBJ1-5
CDR3 DNA: TGTGCCAGTAGTATAGAGGGGAGGGTTGGCAATCAGCCCCAGCATTTT
CDR3 protein: CASSIEGRVGNQPQHF

V gene: TRBV4-1
D gene: TRBD1
clone size: few
J gene: TRBJ2-7
CDR3 DNA: TGCGCCAGCAGCCAAGATGACAGGGCCAACCAGTACGAGCAGTACTTC
CDR3 protein: CASSQDDRANQYEQYF

V gene: TRBV13
D gene: -
clone size: -
J gene: TRBJ2-5
CDR3 DNA: TGTGCCAGCAGCCAATACACGAGGACTTATGTGAGGGACCAGTACTTC
CDR3 protein: CASSQYTRTYVRDQYF

V gene: TRBV5-1
D gene: -
clone size: -
J gene: TRBJ2-7
CDR3 DNA: TGCGCCAGCAGCTTGGCCCGGGGGCTTAAAAGCGAGCAGTACTTC
CDR3 protein: CASSLARGLKSEQYF

V gene: TRBV13
D gene: TRBD1
clone size: few
J gene: TRBJ2-2
CDR3 DNA: TGTGCCAGCAGCTCAATCGAGGGACAGACAAACACCGGGGAGCTGTTTTTT
CDR3 protein: CASSSIEGQTNTGELFF

V gene: TRBV10-2
D gene: -
clone size: -
J gene: TRBJ2-1
CDR3 DNA: TGCGCCAGCAGTGAGGACAGGTTCTTGGTAAATGAGCAGTTCTTC
CDR3 protein: CASSEDRFLVNEQFF

V gene: TRBV6-5
D gene: -
clone size: few
J gene: TRBJ1-2
CDR3 DNA: TGTGCCAGCAGTTACTCCAGACTACCATCCTATGGCTACACCTTC
CDR3 protein: CASSYSRLPSYGYTF

V gene: TRBV7-2
D gene: -
clone size: few
J gene: TRBJ2-1
CDR3 DNA: TGTGCCACGGACCTGGGCAATGAGCAGTTCTTC
CDR3 protein: CATDLGNEQFF

V gene: TRBV28
D gene: -
clone size: many
J gene: TRBJ2-2
CDR3 DNA: TGTGCCAGCAGCTTAAGTGGTAACACCGGGGAGCTGTTTTTT
CDR3 protein: CASSLSGNTGELFF

V gene: TRBV7-9
D gene: TRBD1
clone size: -
J gene: TRBJ2-5
CDR3 DNA: TGTGCCAGCAGCTCGAGGACAGGGATCCAAGAGACCCAGTACTTC
CDR3 protein: CASSSRTGIQETQYF

V gene: TRBV5-1
D gene: -
clone size: -
J gene: TRBJ1-1
CDR3 DNA: TGCGCCACCAGGAGGGGGGCAAACACTGAAGCTTTCTTT
CDR3 protein: CATRRGANTEAFF

V gene: TRBV24-1
D gene: -
clone size: few
J gene: TRBJ1-5
CDR3 DNA: TGTGCCACCAGGCAGGGGCCTAATCAGCCCCAGCATTTT
CDR3 protein: CATRQGPNQPQHF

V gene: TRBV14
D gene: -
clone size: many
J gene: TRBJ2-5
CDR3 DNA: TGTGCCAGCAGCCAAGATCGGGGTGAGACCCAGTACTTC
CDR3 protein: CASSQDRGETQYF

V gene: TRBV4-3
D gene: -
clone size: few
J gene: TRBJ1-2
CDR3 DNA: TGCGCCAGCAGCCAAGATCACCGGGGAACGGGCTATGGCTACACCTTC
CDR3 protein: CASSQDHRGTGYGYTF

V gene: TRBV7-2
D gene: TRBD2
clone size: few
J gene: TRBJ2-1
CDR3 DNA: TGTGCCAGCAGCTTGAGGCGGGGGGGCTACAATGAGCAGTTCTTC
CDR3 protein: CASSLRRGGYNEQFF

V gene: TRBV2
D gene: -
clone size: few
J gene: TRBJ1-5
CDR3 DNA: TGTGCCAGCAGTCCCCCCGGGACACTGGTCGTCGGCAATCAGCCCCAGCATTTT
CDR3 protein: CASSPPGTLVVGNQPQHF

V gene: TRBV27
D gene: -
clone size: -
J gene: TRBJ2-3
CDR3 DNA: TGTGCCAGCAGTGAAGGGGCAGCCTCTAGCACAGATACGCAGTATTTT
CDR3 protein: CASSEGAASSTDTQYF

V gene: TRBV5-5
D gene: -
clone size: -
J gene: TRBJ2-1
CDR3 DNA: TGTGCCAGCAGCTTCCTAAAAGATGAGCAGTTCTTC
CDR3 protein: CASSFLKDEQFF

V gene: TRBV6-1
D gene: -
clone size: -
J gene: TRBJ1-3
CDR3 DNA: TGTGCCAGCAGTTCTGGCCGTTATGGAAACACCATATATTTT
CDR3 protein: CASSSGRYGNTIYF

V gene: TRBV20-1
D gene: -
clone size: few
J gene: TRBJ1-5
CDR3 DNA: TGCAGTGCTAGACCAGGACGTGGAGGGGATCAGCCCCAGCATTTT
CDR3 protein: CSARPGRGGDQPQHF

V gene: TRBV7-8
D gene: -
clone size: few
J gene: TRBJ1-6
CDR3 DNA: TGTGCCAGCAGTTCGAGCCAGGGAGTCAATTCACCCCTCCACTTT
CDR3 protein: CASSSSQGVNSPLHF

V gene: TRBV12-3/TRBV12-4
D gene: -
clone size: many
J gene: TRBJ2-1
CDR3 DNA: TGTGCCAGCAGCTTCCTCAATGAGCAGTTCTTC
CDR3 protein: CASSFLNEQFF

V gene: TRBV15
D gene: TRBD1
clone size: many
J gene: TRBJ2-2
CDR3 DNA: TGTGCCACCAGAATACAGGGGTTCCCCACCGGGGAGCTGTTTTTT
CDR3 protein: CATRIQGFPTGELFF

V gene: TRBV7-9
D gene: -
clone size: many
J gene: TRBJ1-2
CDR3 DNA: TGTGCCAGCAGCGAGAGCTATGGCTACACCTTC
CDR3 protein: CASSESYGYTF

V gene: TRBV27
D gene: TRBD1
clone size: -
J gene: TRBJ1-2
CDR3 DNA: TGTGCCAGCAGTAATCGGCATTGGACAGGGGAAGGCTACACCTTC
CDR3 protein: CASSNRHWTGEGYTF

V gene: TRBV4-3
D gene: -
clone size: -
J gene: TRBJ2-1
CDR3 DNA: TGCGCCAGCAGCCAGGCCAGGGGACTCAGCTCCTACAATGAGCAGTTCTTC
CDR3 protein: CASSQARGLSSYNEQFF

V gene: TRBV30
D gene: -
clone size: few
J gene: TRBJ2-6
CDR3 DNA: TGTGCCTGGAAGGGTTTTGGGGCCAACGTCCTGACTTTC
CDR3 protein: CAWKGFGANVLTF

V gene: TRBV5-1
D gene: TRBD1
clone size: -
J gene: TRBJ2-3
CDR3 DNA: TGCGCCAGCAGCAGAGGGACAGGGGGCAGGAATACGCAGTATTTT
CDR3 protein: CASSRGTGGRNTQYF

V gene: TRBV30
D gene: TRBD1
clone size: few
J gene: TRBJ2-2
CDR3 DNA: TGTGCCTGGAATCGGGACAGGGGGCAAGGGCACACCGGGGAGCTGTTTTTT
CDR3 protein: CAWNRDRGQGHTGELFF

V gene: TRBV12-3/TRBV12-4
D gene: -
clone size: -
J gene: TRBJ2-7
CDR3 DNA: TGTGCCAGCAGTCTAGGTCATTCCTACGAGCAGTACTTC
CDR3 protein: CASSLGHSYEQYF

V gene: TRBV11-2
D gene: TRBD2
clone size: once
J gene: TRBJ2-3
CDR3 DNA: TGTGCCAGCAGCTTAGATATTGGCGGGGGGATCACAGATTCGCAGTATTTT
CDR3 protein: CASSLDIGGGITDSQYF

V gene: TRBV9
D gene: -
clone size: few
J gene: TRBJ2-1
CDR3 DNA: TGTGCCAGCAGCGTCGGGTCCTCGGGGGATGAGCAGTTCTTC
CDR3 protein: CASSVGSSGDEQFF

V gene: TRBV7-6
D gene: -
clone size: many
J gene: TRBJ2-7
CDR3 DNA: TGTGCCAGCAGCTTAGAGTGGGGGGCTGACGAGCAGTACTTC
CDR3 protein: CASSLEWGADEQYF

V gene: TRBV25-1
D gene: -
clone size: once
J gene: TRBJ1-6
CDR3 DNA: TGTGCCAGCAGTGAATTACCCACAGGGAGGAATTCACCCCTCCACTTT
CDR3 protein: CASSELPTGRNSPLHF

V gene: TRBV6-2/TRBV6-3
D gene: -
clone size: few
J gene: TRBJ1-1
CDR3 DNA: TGTGCCAGCAGTACAGGGTACACTGAAGCTTTCTTT
CDR3 protein: CASSTGYTEAFF

V gene: TRBV6-2/TRBV6-3
D gene: -
clone size: many
J gene: TRBJ1-6
CDR3 DNA: TGTGCCAGCAGTTACTCGGGGGCGGACAATTCACCCCTCCACTTT
CDR3 protein: CASSYSGADNSPLHF

V gene: TRBV20-1
D gene: -
clone size: few
J gene: TRBJ2-3
CDR3 DNA: TGCAGTGCTAGAGTTGGTTTCCCGGGGGATACGCAGTATTTT
CDR3 protein: CSARVGFPGDTQYF

V gene: TRBV4-1
D gene: -
clone size: -
J gene: TRBJ1-6
CDR3 DNA: TGCGCCAGCAGCCAAGAATACGGAAACTATAATTCACCCCTCCACTTT
CDR3 protein: CASSQEYGNYNSPLHF

V gene: TRBV7-9
D gene: TRBD2
clone size: -
J gene: TRBJ2-3
CDR3 DNA: TGTGCCAGCATCGATCGGCTAGCGGGGCCCCAAAGCACAGATACGCAGTATTTT
CDR3 protein: CASIDRLAGPQSTDTQYF